This T cell receptor (beta chain) derives from a study of blood T cell repertoires in COVID-19 (dated by TCRdb to the early 2020s). Concerning the study at large: Samples covering the acute and convalescent phases of COVID-19 were provided by collaborators in the United States, Italy and Spain. The prospective study material was composed of cDNA or gDNA derived from T cells, B-cell-depleted T cells, or PBMCs. Subjects who had been exposed to COVID-19, were actively infected with it, or had recovered from it provided the deeply sampled blood TCRbeta repertoires that made up the dataset. A freely available public database, intended as a resource for researchers studying the immune response to SARS-CoV-2, is where the repertoires were released. Samples were obtained from the ongoing ImmuneRACE study (first 160 participants) and from over 1,000 subjects provided by 6 global collaborators. Nearly every sample came with metadata listing a de-identified subject ID, COVID-19 status, age in years and sex. Where available, HLA class I and class II types were taken from metadata supplied by the sample provider and were not determined by assay-based typing.

The study at large found these results: The quantity of clinical and demographic metadata differed by source and by participant and was supplied without curation.

From the germline V gene (reference sequence), CDR1 is LNHDA and CDR2 is SQIVND. The V end loses 2 bases and the J end loses 2 bases, and a stretch of 12 bases separates them. The CDR3 spans 15 residues, from the cysteine through the phenylalanine. Only CDR3 DNA remains: 45 bases, in frame from the first base. This clone has a single count. Its antigen specificity is not known. Per-base qualities were not stored, and no clone one base away is much larger. TCRbeta CDR3 regions were amplified from genomic DNA using the immunoSEQ Assay, a bias-controlled multiplex PCR. Per the authors' processing: The number of nucleated cells in each sample was estimated from the amplification of reference gene primers within the assay. Sequence reads were collapsed and filtered to measure the absolute abundance of every unique TCRbeta CDR3 rearrangement. For each sample, productive Simpson clonality was calculated by taking the square root of Simpson's diversity index across productive rearrangements. The table was pulled from immuneACCESS by TCRdb, which kept in-frame rearrangements only. Such tables lose some clones; where checked, under half of the loss comes from unresolved V genes, and the rest has no known cause. The D gene and trimming were derived from the DNA, and the V and J assignments and clone size from that table. Here the sample has 150,000 to 200,000 clones; approximately 95% occur a single time. Of the sample, roughly 2% is held by the ten largest clones.

One collaborating source in Seattle enrolled patients while the patients were actively infected and followed the patients over time throughout the course of disease. Whole blood was collected in K2EDTA tubes by collaborating institutions according to the institutions' own protocols. For TCRbeta analysis, collaborators shipped samples as frozen whole blood, isolated PBMCs, or DNA extracted from either of those sample types. Sequencing was carried out using peripheral blood. The TCR originated in a woman aged 60-70 years with COVID-19, enrolled during active disease. This sequence uses TRBV19 and TRBJ1-2; a tentative D match to TRBD1 spans 5 bases. The CDR3 protein sequence reads: CASSITGIRNYGYTF. The sequence in DNA is TGTGCCAGTAGTATAACAGGAATCAGGAACTATGGCTACACCTTC. Supplemented by the reference TRBV19 and TRBJ1-2 proteins around the CDR3, the complete variable domain is DGGITQSPKYLFRKEGQNVTLSCEQNLNHDAMYWYRQDPGQGLRLIYYSQIVNDFQKGDIAEGYSVSREKKESFPLTVTSAQKNPTAFYLCASSITGIRNYGYTFGSGTRLTVV.